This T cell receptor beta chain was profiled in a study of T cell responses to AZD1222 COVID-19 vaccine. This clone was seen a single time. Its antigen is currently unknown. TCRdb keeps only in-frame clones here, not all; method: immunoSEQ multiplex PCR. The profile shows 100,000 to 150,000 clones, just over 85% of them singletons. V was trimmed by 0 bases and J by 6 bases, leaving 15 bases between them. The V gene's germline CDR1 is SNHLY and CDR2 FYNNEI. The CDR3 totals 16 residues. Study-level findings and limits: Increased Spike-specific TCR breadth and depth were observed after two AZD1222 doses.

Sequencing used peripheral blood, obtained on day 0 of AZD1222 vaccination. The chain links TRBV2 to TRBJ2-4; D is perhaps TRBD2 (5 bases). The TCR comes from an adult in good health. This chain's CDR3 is CASSEASRTSGNIQYF. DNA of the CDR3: TGTGCCAGCAGTGAAGCTTCGAGAACAAGCGGAAACATTCAGTACTTC.